This TCR beta chain was sequenced during a study of control samples from healthy donors and cancer patients. TCRdb keeps only in-frame clones here, not all; method: immunoSEQ multiplex PCR. The table shows under 450,000 clones, with around 90% occurring only once. This clone was counted a single time. The sample contains more than one DNA sequence encoding this CDR3. The CDR3 is made up of 13 amino acids. The trim removed 2 bases at V and 5 bases at J, leaving 0 bases unmatched. The clonotype was recovered from a man aged 40-49 years with head and neck cancer. The sequencing input was PBMCs. The rearrangement uses TRBV12-3 or TRBV12-4 and TRBJ1-5; the match to TRBD1 covers 7 bases. In nucleotides, the CDR3 is TGTGCCAGCAGTTTAACAGGGGATCAGCCCCAGCATTTT. Protein sequence: CASSLTGDQPQHF.